The clone carrying this T cell receptor beta chain has a handful of counts. Lacking the conserved final phenylalanine or tryptophan, this CDR3 likely reflects a read error. It is unclear where the CDR3 begins or ends on the DNA, so no DNA is shown, and the CDR3 is as TCRdb lists it. In TCRdb, the 5' RACE reads were re-called with MiXCR into one record per CDR3 protein. The data show 200,000 to 250,000 distinct CDR3 sequences, approximately 9% seen once. The sample comes from a study of T-cell memory formation after mild COVID-19. Germline CDR1 is LNHDA and CDR2 is SQIVND (reference sequence). The CDR3 has 10 residues if both end residues are counted.

The receptor was isolated from a man between 18 and 29 years old who had mild COVID-19 (a few samples of this study predate the infection). Cell type and time point are not known. The chain uses TRBV19 and TRBJ1-6; the table's D call, TRBD1, was not checked against the DNA. The sequencing sample was made of PBMCs or a T cell subset sorted from them (not recorded which). The CDR3: CASTRDRGLY.